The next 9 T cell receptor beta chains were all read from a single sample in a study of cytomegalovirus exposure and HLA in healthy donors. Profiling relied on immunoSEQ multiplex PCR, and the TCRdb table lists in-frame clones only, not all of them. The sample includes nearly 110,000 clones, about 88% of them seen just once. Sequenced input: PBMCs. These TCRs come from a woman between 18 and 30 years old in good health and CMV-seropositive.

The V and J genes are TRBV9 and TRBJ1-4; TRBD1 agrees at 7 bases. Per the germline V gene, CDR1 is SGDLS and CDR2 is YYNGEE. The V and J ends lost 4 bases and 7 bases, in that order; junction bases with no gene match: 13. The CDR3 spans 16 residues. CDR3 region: CASSSSPTGPAEKLFF. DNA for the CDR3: TGTGCCAGCAGCTCATCCCCGACAGGGCCCGCTGAAAAACTGTTTTTT.

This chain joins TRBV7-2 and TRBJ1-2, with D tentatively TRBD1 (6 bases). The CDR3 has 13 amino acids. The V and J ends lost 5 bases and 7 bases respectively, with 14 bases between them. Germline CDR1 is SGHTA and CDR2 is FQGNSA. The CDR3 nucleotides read TGTGCCAGCAGCGTCACCGACAGGTCTGGCTACACCTTC. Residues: CASSVTDRSGYTF.

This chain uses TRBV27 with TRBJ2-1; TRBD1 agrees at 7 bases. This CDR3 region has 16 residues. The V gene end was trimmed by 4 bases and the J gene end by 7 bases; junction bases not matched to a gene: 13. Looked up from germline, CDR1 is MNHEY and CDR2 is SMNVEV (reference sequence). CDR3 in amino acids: CASSSHLTGEMNEQFF. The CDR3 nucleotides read TGTGCCAGCAGTTCTCATCTCACAGGGGAGATGAATGAGCAGTTCTTC.

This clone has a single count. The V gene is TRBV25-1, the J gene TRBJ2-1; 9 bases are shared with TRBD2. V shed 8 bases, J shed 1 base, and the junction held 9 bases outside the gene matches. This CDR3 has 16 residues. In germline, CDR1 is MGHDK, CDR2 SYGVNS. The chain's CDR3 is CASSGGGGESYNEQFF. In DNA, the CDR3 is TGTGCCAGCTCCGGGGGCGGGGGGGAGTCCTACAATGAGCAGTTCTTC.

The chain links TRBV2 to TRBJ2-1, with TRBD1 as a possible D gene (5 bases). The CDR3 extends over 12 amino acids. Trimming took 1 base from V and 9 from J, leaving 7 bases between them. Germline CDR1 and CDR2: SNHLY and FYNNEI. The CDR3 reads CASSEEGFEQFF. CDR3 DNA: TGTGCCAGCAGTGAAGAGGGGTTTGAGCAGTTCTTC.

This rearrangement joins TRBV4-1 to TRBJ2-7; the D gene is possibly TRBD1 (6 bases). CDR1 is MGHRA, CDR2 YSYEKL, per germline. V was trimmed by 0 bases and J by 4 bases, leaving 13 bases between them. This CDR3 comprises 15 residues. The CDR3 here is CASSQDKGHTYEQYF. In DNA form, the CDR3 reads TGCGCCAGCAGCCAAGATAAGGGACACACTTACGAGCAGTACTTC.

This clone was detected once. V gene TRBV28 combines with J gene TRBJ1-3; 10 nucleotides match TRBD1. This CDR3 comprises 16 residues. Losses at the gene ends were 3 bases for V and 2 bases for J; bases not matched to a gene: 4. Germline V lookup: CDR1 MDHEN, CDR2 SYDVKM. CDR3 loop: CASSFYDRGPGNTIYF. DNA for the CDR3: TGTGCCAGCAGTTTCTATGACAGGGGGCCTGGAAACACCATATATTTT.

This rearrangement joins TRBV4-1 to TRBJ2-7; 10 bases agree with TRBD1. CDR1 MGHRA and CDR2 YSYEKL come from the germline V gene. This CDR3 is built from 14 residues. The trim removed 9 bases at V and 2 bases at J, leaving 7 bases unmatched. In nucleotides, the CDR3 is TGCGCCAGTGCGAACGGACAGGGGGCCTACGAGCAGTACTTC. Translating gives CASANGQGAYEQYF.

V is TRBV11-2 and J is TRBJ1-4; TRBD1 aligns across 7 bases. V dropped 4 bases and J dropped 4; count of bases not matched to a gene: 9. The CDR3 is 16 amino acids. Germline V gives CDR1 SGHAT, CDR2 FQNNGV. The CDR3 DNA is TGTGCCAGCAGCTCCAAAAAGACAGGGATTAATGAAAAACTGTTTTTT. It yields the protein CASSSKKTGINEKLFF.